The clone carrying this T cell receptor (beta chain) came up a few times. Its specificity is not known. This sample was included in a study of beta chain features in type 1 diabetes. Looking at the study overall: Taken together, all samples contributed roughly 100 million examined sorted cells.

Sorting with CD45RO/CCR7/CD25/CD127/CD95/CD27 yielded naive, central memory, regulatory and stem-like memory CD4+ cells. Once sorted, every population was more than 98% pure. Broader study findings: For Type 1 diabetes patients, all four CD4+ subsets carried TCRB CDR3s that were moderately but significantly shorter.

The authors reverse transcribed all of the isolated RNA, so sequencing captured expressed TCRB transcripts. Sequenced by immunoSEQ multiplex PCR; TCRdb stores in-frame clones only, minus some. Of 300,000 to 450,000 clones listed, roughly 12% are singletons. V lost 1 base, J lost 2 bases, and 11 bases lay in between. This CDR3 contains 15 residues. Germline V gives CDR1 SGHTA, CDR2 FQGTGA. The chain combines TRBV7-3 with TRBJ2-5; D may be TRBD2 (5 bases). This clonotype originated in a woman aged 18-29 years with type 1 diabetes. Sequences were obtained from naive CD4+ T cells from blood. The CDR3 loop is CASSLMPSGQETQYF. The DNA of the CDR3 is TGTGCCAGCAGCTTAATGCCCTCGGGGCAAGAGACCCAGTACTTC.